The subject of this entry is one TCR beta chain. This entry is derived from a study of T cells after yellow fever vaccination. J was trimmed by 7 bases and V by 8 bases; bases with no gene match: 20. This CDR3 region has 18 residues. CDR1 is SGHAT and CDR2 is FQNNGV in the germline V gene. A process of 5'RACE template switching, which added a universal primer site and UMIs, was used to make TCR cDNA. MiXCR, applied by TCRdb to the 5' RACE reads, yields one record per CDR3 protein. The sample lists around 550,000 distinct CDR3 sequences, 15% to 20% occurring once. This chain joins TRBV11-2 and TRBJ2-1; 10 nucleotides align to TRBD2. This material consisted of PBMCs, taken 15 days after the yellow fever booster vaccination. This receptor was identified in a young man who received the YFV17D yellow fever vaccine. The CDR3 sequence is CASVTLSHGLAAGNEQFF. The DNA for the CDR3 is TGTGCCAGCGTCACGCTATCCCACGGACTAGCGGCAGGGAATGAGCAGTTCTTC.